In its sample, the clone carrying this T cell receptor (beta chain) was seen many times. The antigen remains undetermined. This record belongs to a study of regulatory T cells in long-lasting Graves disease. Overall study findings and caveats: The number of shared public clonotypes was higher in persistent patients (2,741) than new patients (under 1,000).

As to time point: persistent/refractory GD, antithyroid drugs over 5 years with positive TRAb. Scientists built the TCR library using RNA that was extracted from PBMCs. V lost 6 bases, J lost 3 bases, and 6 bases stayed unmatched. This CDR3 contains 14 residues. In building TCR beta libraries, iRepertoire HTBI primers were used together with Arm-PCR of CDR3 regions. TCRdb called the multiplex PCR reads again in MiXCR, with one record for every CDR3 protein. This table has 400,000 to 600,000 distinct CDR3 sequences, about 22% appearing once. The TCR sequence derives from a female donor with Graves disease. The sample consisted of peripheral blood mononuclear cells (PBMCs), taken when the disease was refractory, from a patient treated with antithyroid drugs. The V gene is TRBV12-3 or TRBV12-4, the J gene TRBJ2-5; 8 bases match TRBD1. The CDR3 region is CASSRGQVEETQYF. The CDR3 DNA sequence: TGTGCCAGCAGCCGGGGACAGGTTGAAGAGACCCAGTACTTC.